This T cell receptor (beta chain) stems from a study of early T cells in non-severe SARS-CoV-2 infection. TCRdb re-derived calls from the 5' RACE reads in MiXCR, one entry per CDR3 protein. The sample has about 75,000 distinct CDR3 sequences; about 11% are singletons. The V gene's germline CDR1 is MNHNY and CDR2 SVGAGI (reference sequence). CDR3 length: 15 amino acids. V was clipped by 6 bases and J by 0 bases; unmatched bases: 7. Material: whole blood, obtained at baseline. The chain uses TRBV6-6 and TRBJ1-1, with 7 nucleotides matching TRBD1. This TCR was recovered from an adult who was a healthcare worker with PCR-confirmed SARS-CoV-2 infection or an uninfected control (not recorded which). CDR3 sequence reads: CASSLRGTVNTEAFF. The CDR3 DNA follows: TGTGCCAGCAGCCTAAGGGGGACAGTGAACACTGAAGCTTTCTTT.